The 10 T cell receptor beta chains in this list originate from one sample, sequenced in a study of blood T cell repertoires in COVID-19. Sequencing used immunoSEQ multiplex PCR; TCRdb keeps in-frame clones, though not all of them. The sample lists some 270,000 clones, around 86% occurring once. The specimen was peripheral blood. The source is a man aged 50-60 years with acute or convalescent COVID-19.

The sample holds one count of this clone. The chain is built from TRBV19 and TRBJ1-1; 8 bases are shared with TRBD1. The CDR3 consists of 14 residues. Germline CDR1 is LNHDA and CDR2 is SQIVND (reference sequence). Unmatched junction bases numbered 9, after V lost 8 bases and J lost 4 bases. CDR3 residues: CASSRGRRGTEAFF. CDR3 in DNA: TGTGCCAGTTCCAGGGGGCGAAGGGGCACTGAAGCTTTCTTT.

This chain joins TRBV5-1 and TRBJ1-1, with D maybe TRBD1 (5 bases). This CDR3 has 13 amino acids. V was shortened by 10 bases and J by 2 bases, with 15 bases between the two germline ends. Per germline, CDR1 SGHRS and CDR2 YFSETQ. CDR3 residues: CASWEGANTEAFF. CDR3 DNA sequence: TGCGCCTCATGGGAAGGGGCCAACACTGAAGCTTTCTTT.

The V call is TRBV20-1, the J call TRBJ2-1; TRBD1 might be the D (5 bases). Trimming took 3 bases from V and 1 from J, leaving 10 bases between them. The CDR3 contains 14 residues. The germline gives CDR1 DFQATT, CDR2 SNEGSKA (reference sequence). The CDR3 DNA is TGCAGTGCTAGTACAGGTGAATCCTACAATGAGCAGTTCTTC. The encoded protein is CSASTGESYNEQFF.

The genes are TRBV4-2 and TRBJ1-3; tentatively, D is TRBD1 (6 bases). V lost 4 bases and J 0 bases, leaving 16 bases between the germline ends. Germline V CDR1 and CDR2: LGHNA, YNFKEQ. CDR3 length: 17 residues. CDR3 coding DNA: TGTGCCAGCAGCCGTGATACGGGACAACTCTCTGGAAACACCATATATTTT. Translating it yields CASSRDTGQLSGNTIYF.

This clone was observed at least ten times. The V gene is TRBV9, the J gene TRBJ1-1; the match to TRBD1 covers 8 bases. The CDR3 runs 15 residues. Germline V CDR1 and CDR2: SGDLS, YYNGEE. The junction had 4 bases not matched to a gene; V was cut back by 0 bases and J by 3 bases. CDR3 loop: CASSVADRGDTEAFF. The CDR3 DNA is TGTGCCAGCAGCGTAGCAGACAGGGGAGACACTGAAGCTTTCTTT. Together with reference TRBV9 and TRBJ1-1, the CDR3 gives the full variable domain: DSGVTQTPKHLITATGQRVTLRCSPRSGDLSVYWYQQSLDQGLQFLIQYYNGEERAKGNILERFSAQQFPDLHSELNLSSLELGDSALYFCASSVADRGDTEAFFGQGTRLTVV.

V is TRBV5-1 and J is TRBJ2-7; 7 bases match TRBD1. V lost 4 bases and J lost 2; bases outside the gene matches: 6. Germline V gene sequence: CDR1 SGHRS, CDR2 YFSETQ. This CDR3 has 14 amino acids. CDR3 loop: CASSTRTGPYEQYF. The CDR3 bases are TGCGCCAGCAGCACCCGGACAGGTCCCTACGAGCAGTACTTC.

This sequence joins TRBV3-1 (or the pseudogene TRBV3-2) and TRBJ2-2; D possibly corresponds to TRBD1 (5 bases). This CDR3 comprises 13 residues. Trimming removed 4 bases from V and 7 bases from J, with 10 bases in between. Per the germline V gene, CDR1 is LGHDT and CDR2 is YNNKEL (reference sequence). The CDR3 DNA is TGTGCCAGCAGCCCCCAGGGTGACGGGGAGCTGTTTTTT. Protein product: CASSPQGDGELFF.

The V call is TRBV30, the J call TRBJ2-2; D gene ambiguous. CDR3 length equals 14 residues. V dropped 4 bases and J dropped 6 bases, with 15 bases sitting between them. Germline CDR1 is GTSNPN and CDR2 is SVGIG (reference sequence). Here the CDR3 DNA reads TGTGCCTGGATCCCGAGGCGATCTCCCGGGGAGCTGTTTTTT. The encoded protein is CAWIPRRSPGELFF. The full variable domain, in which reference TRBV30 and TRBJ2-2 provide the parts outside the CDR3, is SQTIHQWPATLVQPVGSPLSLECTVEGTSNPNLYWYRQAAGRGLQLLFYSVGIGQISSEVPQNLSASRPQDRQFILSSKKLLLSDSGFYLCAWIPRRSPGELFFGEGSRLTVL.

V is TRBV5-1 and J is TRBJ1-6; D uncertain. The CDR3 spans 13 residues. Trimming stripped 0 bases from V and 5 bases from J, with 3 bases between. CDR1 and CDR2 (germline): SGHRS, YFSETQ. The CDR3 DNA follows: TGCGCCAGCAGCTTGGACAATAATTCACCCCTCCACTTT. Its protein is CASSLDNNSPLHF.

The chain has TRBV7-2 and TRBJ1-6, with a tentative D call TRBD1 (6 bases). V lost 3 bases, J lost 14 bases, and 11 bases lay in between. This CDR3 has 12 amino acids. CDR1 and CDR2 (germline): SGHTA, FQGNSA. CDR3 amino acids: CASSLNRVTLHF. DNA of the CDR3: TGTGCCAGCAGCTTGAACAGGGTGACCCTCCACTTT.